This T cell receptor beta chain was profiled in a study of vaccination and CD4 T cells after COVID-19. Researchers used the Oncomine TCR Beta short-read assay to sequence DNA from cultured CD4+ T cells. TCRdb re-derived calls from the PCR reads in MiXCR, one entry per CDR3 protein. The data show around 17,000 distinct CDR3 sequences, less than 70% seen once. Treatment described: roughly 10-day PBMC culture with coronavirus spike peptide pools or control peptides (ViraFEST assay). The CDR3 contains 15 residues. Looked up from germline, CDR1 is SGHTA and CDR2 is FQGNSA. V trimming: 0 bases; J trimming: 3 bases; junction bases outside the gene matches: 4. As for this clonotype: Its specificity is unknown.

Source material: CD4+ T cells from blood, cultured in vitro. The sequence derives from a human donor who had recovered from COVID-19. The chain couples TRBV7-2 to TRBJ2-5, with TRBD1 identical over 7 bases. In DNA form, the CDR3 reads TGTGCCAGCAGCTTAGCAAACACAGGGGAAGAGACCCAGTACTTC. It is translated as CASSLANTGEETQYF.